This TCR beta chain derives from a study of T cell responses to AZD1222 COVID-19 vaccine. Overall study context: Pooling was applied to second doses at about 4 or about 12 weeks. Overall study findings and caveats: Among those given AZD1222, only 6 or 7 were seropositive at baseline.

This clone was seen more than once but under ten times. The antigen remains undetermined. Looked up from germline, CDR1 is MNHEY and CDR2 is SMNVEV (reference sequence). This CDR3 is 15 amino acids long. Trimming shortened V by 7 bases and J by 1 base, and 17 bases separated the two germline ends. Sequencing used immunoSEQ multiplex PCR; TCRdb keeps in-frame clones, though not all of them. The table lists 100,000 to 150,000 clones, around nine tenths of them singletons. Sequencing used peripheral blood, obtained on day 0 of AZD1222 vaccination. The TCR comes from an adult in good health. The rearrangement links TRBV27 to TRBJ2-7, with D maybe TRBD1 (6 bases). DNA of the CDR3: TGTGCCAGCAAAAAAGGTGGGGGCCAGTCCTACGAGCAGTACTTC. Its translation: CASKKGGGQSYEQYF.